Below, 32 T cell receptor beta chains from the same sample are listed, as sequenced in a study of Graves' ophthalmopathy and Graves' hyperthyroidism. RNA transcripts were the template, and TCR beta CDR3 regions were amplified from them. HTBI primers primed a first-round RT-PCR, and a second-round multiplex PCR followed. TCRdb redid the calling of the multiplex PCR reads with MiXCR, one entry per CDR3 protein. Here the sample spans approximately 640,000 distinct CDR3 sequences, about 38% being singletons. Sequences were obtained from peripheral blood. The source is an adult man with Graves' ophthalmopathy.

The chain is built from TRBV29-1 and TRBJ2-7, with D perhaps TRBD1 (6 bases). Germline V gene sequence: CDR1 SQVTM, CDR2 ANQGSEA. There are 10 residues in the CDR3. V gave up 7 bases and J gave up 5 bases, with 9 bases separating them. CDR3 region: CSGWTDEQYF. The CDR3 nucleotides read TGCAGCGGCTGGACAGACGAGCAGTACTTC.

Ten or more counts support this clonotype. V usage is TRBV24-1 and J usage is TRBJ1-5, with unresolved D. Germline loops: CDR1 KGHDR, CDR2 SFDVKD. This CDR3 is 14 amino acids long. Trimming removed 3 bases from V and 6 bases from J, with 11 bases in between. CDR3 sequence: CATSDRPGTQPQHF. CDR3 nucleotide sequence: TGTGCCACCAGTGATAGGCCAGGAACTCAGCCCCAGCATTTT.

This clonotype has just one count. The junction departs from the called germline gene at one end, perhaps through a read error. This chain joins TRBV19 and TRBJ1-1, with D tentatively TRBD1 (5 bases). CDR1 is LNHDA and CDR2 is SQIVND in the germline V gene (reference sequence). This CDR3 has 13 amino acids. DNA for the CDR3: TGTGCCAGTAGTGTTTGGGGCAACACTAAAGCTTTCTTT. Translating gives CASSVWGNTKAFF.

Note on this clonotype: One end of the junction varies from germline; a read error may be responsible. The chain recombines TRBV7-9 with TRBJ1-1; D is ambiguous. The length of the CDR3 is 8 residues. Germline lookup yields CDR1 SEHNR and CDR2 FQNEAQ (reference sequence). The DNA for the CDR3 is TGTGCCAGCAGCTTCGGCCCCTTT. Protein: CASSFGPF.

The chain recombines TRBV19 with TRBJ1-6; TRBD1 is a possible D gene (5 bases). The V gene lost 10 bases and the J gene lost 8 bases, with 15 bases spanning the gap. Germline V gene lookup returns CDR1 LNHDA and CDR2 SQIVND (reference sequence). The CDR3 is 13 residues long. CDR3 sequence reads: CATRGGDYSPLHF. CDR3 coding DNA: TGTGCCACCCGGGGGGGTGACTATTCACCCCTCCACTTT.

In its sample, this clonotype was seen once. The CDR3 DNA is TGTGCCAGTAGTCCCCGACTAGAAAACAATGAGCATTTT. This sequence encodes CASSPRLENNEHF. The chain uses TRBV19 and TRBJ1-5; D gene ambiguous. The germline V gene has CDR1 LNHDA and CDR2 SQIVND (reference sequence). Deletions cut 5 bases from V and 14 bases from J, with 19 bases between. This CDR3 is built from 13 residues.

At least ten counts were recorded for this clonotype. This chain joins TRBV13 and TRBJ2-7; a possible D gene is TRBD2 (6 bases). V lost 4 bases, J lost 2 bases, and 12 bases lay in between. The CDR3 is 14 amino acids. Germline V gives CDR1 PRHDT, CDR2 FYEKMQ (reference sequence). DNA for the CDR3: TGTGCCAGCAGCTCGGGAGTACCCACCTACGAGCAGTACTTC. Translating gives CASSSGVPTYEQYF. The full variable domain, completed using reference TRBV13 and TRBJ2-7, is AAGVIQSPRHLIKEKRETATLKCYPIPRHDTVYWYQQGPGQDPQFLISFYEKMQSDKGSIPDRFSAQQFSDYHSELNMSSLELGDSALYFCASSSGVPTYEQYFGPGTRLTVT.

Ten or more counts support this clonotype. V gene TRBV7-9 combines with J gene TRBJ1-1; D gene ambiguous. CDR1 and CDR2 (germline): SEHNR, FQNEAQ (reference sequence). Trimming took off 6 bases at V and 1 base at J, with 15 bases between the two ends. This CDR3 is built from 15 residues. As DNA, the CDR3 is TGTGCCAGCAGTCCTGGAGAGACTAGGAACACTGAAGCTTTCTTT. Protein: CASSPGETRNTEAFF.

The genes are TRBV29-1 and TRBJ2-7; no definite D call. The V end lost 0 bases, the J end lost 4 bases, and 13 bases lay between the germline ends. The CDR3 consists of 14 residues. Per germline, CDR1 SQVTM and CDR2 ANQGSEA. CDR3 sequence (DNA): TGCAGCGTTGAAGACTCCTGGTCGGGTTACGAGCAGTACTTC. Residues: CSVEDSWSGYEQYF.

This clonotype was counted at least ten times. The J gene is TRBJ1-5, the V gene TRBV15; 10 bases line up with TRBD1. V lost 2 bases, J lost 8 bases, and 18 bases stayed unmatched. CDR1 is LNHNV and CDR2 is YYDKDF in the germline V gene (reference sequence). The CDR3 is 19 residues long. This chain's CDR3 is CATSRYTPGTGARLEPQHF. The CDR3 nucleotides are TGTGCCACCAGCAGATACACCCCCGGGACAGGGGCGCGTTTGGAGCCCCAGCATTTT.

The chain recombines TRBV6-6 with TRBJ1-3, with D possibly TRBD1 on 6 matching bases. V shed 0 bases and J shed 2 bases, with 11 bases lying between them. From germline, CDR1 is MNHNY and CDR2 SVGAGI (reference sequence). The CDR3 is made up of 16 amino acids. CDR3 region: CASSYSVAGAGNTIYF. Written as DNA, the CDR3 is TGTGCCAGCAGTTACTCGGTGGCAGGGGCTGGAAACACCATATATTTT.

The chain couples TRBV10-3 to TRBJ2-7; D is undetermined. Looked up from germline, CDR1 is ENHRY and CDR2 is SYGVKD. The length of the CDR3 is 12 residues. V gave up 2 bases and J gave up 10 bases, with 12 bases separating them. The CDR3: CAISERAGDQYF. The CDR3 coding sequence is TGTGCCATCAGTGAGAGGGCTGGCGACCAGTACTTC.

DNA for the CDR3: TGTGCCAGCAGTTCGGGACAGTTCTCCTTCTACGAGCAGTACTTC. This codes for CASSSGQFSFYEQYF. This sequence joins TRBV25-1 and TRBJ2-7, with TRBD1 matching 7 bases. The V gene end was trimmed by 5 bases and the J gene end by 3 bases; junction bases not matched to a gene: 10. The CDR3 sequence is 15 residues long. Germline V lookup: CDR1 MGHDK, CDR2 SYGVNS.

The rearrangement joins TRBV19 to TRBJ2-2; 9 nucleotides line up with TRBD1. CDR1 is LNHDA, CDR2 SQIVND, per germline (reference sequence). J was trimmed by 6 bases and V by 11 bases; bases with no gene match: 16. CDR3 length equals 16 residues. The CDR3 DNA follows: TGTGCCTTCGATCCGGGACAGGGATCGGAGGCCGGGGAGCTGTTTTTT. This encodes CAFDPGQGSEAGELFF.

The chain couples TRBV10-3 to TRBJ2-7; 10 bases are shared with TRBD1. V shed 5 bases and J 5 bases; nucleotides not matched to a gene: 6. Per germline, CDR1 ENHRY and CDR2 SYGVKD. The CDR3 is 14 amino acids. Here the CDR3 DNA reads TGTGCCATCAGTCCGGGACAGGGGATGGACGAGCAGTACTTC. Translated: CAISPGQGMDEQYF.

The chain carries TRBV20-1 and TRBJ1-1; D not certain. V lost 3 bases and J 5 bases, leaving 16 bases between the germline ends. There are 14 residues in the CDR3. Looked up from germline, CDR1 is DFQATT and CDR2 is SNEGSKA (reference sequence). CDR3 amino acids: CSASDEGKGTEAFF. CDR3 sequence (DNA): TGCAGTGCTAGTGATGAAGGAAAGGGAACTGAAGCTTTCTTT.

The chain uses TRBV9 and TRBJ2-3; the D gene could be TRBD1 or TRBD2 (5 bases each). From germline, CDR1 is SGDLS and CDR2 YYNGEE. The CDR3 length is 15 residues. Trimming removed 1 base at V and 0 bases at J, with 9 bases between. Here the CDR3 reads CASSVMGPSTDTQYF. The CDR3 DNA reads as TGTGCCAGCAGCGTAATGGGACCCAGCACAGATACGCAGTATTTT.

The CDR3 region is CSAGQGATGANVLTF. CDR3 in DNA: TGCAGCGCCGGACAGGGGGCGACGGGGGCCAACGTCCTGACTTTC. The rearrangement links TRBV29-1 to TRBJ2-6, with 11 bases matching TRBD1. Per germline, CDR1 SQVTM and CDR2 ANQGSEA. Trimming at V came to 7 bases and at J to 4 bases, leaving 6 bases not matched to a gene. CDR3 size: 15 residues.

The CDR3 DNA reads TGTGCCAGCAGCTTAGAGGGACAGGCATACAATGAGCAGTTCTTC. Translation gives CASSLEGQAYNEQFF. V and J are TRBV7-3 and TRBJ2-1; 8 nucleotides agree with TRBD1. The V segment lost 2 bases and the J segment 4 bases; nucleotides outside the gene matches: 4. Looked up from germline, CDR1 is SGHTA and CDR2 is FQGTGA. This CDR3 is 15 amino acids long.

This clonotype came up many times. The V gene is TRBV25-1, the J gene TRBJ2-7, with D uncertain. The germline V gene has CDR1 MGHDK and CDR2 SYGVNS. This CDR3 is 11 amino acids long. With 4 bases removed from V and 3 bases from J, the gap between germline ends came to 4 bases. CDR3 loop: CASSVIYEQYF. The CDR3 DNA follows: TGTGCCAGCAGTGTAATCTACGAGCAGTACTTC.

Notes on this clonotype: Just one base apart from a much larger clone, this may be a read error. In this CDR3 the conserved last residue, phenylalanine or tryptophan, is missing, so a read error is likely. The V call is TRBV7-3, the J call TRBJ1-1; D is unclear. The germline CDR1 and CDR2 sequences are SGHTA and FQGTGA. This CDR3 has 16 residues. Trimming removed 2 bases from V and 5 bases from J, with 18 bases in between. The CDR3 DNA is TGTGCCAGCAGCTTAGCGCCCGCAGGTGGAGGAACTGAAGCTTTCCTT. Translating gives CASSLAPAGGGTEAFL.

CDR3 sequence: CASSYSIQMYQPQHF. The DNA of the CDR3 is TGTGCCAGCAGTTACTCGATACAAATGTATCAGCCCCAGCATTTT. The chain carries TRBV12-3 or TRBV12-4 and TRBJ1-5; D remains unclear. V was cut by 4 bases and J by 5 bases, with 15 bases left in between. The CDR3 is made up of 15 amino acids.

As to this clonotype: The CDR3 does not end in the conserved phenylalanine or tryptophan, so this is likely a read error. Because the CDR3's place on the DNA is in doubt, the DNA is left out and the CDR3 is given as listed by TCRdb. The J gene is TRBJ2-7, the V gene TRBV29-1; the table's D call, TRBD1, has no DNA check behind it. The germline CDR1 and CDR2 sequences are SQVTM and ANQGSEA. Ends included, the CDR3 has 10 residues. CDR3 amino acids: CSVEGGQLTL.

As for this clonotype: This may be a read error, as it is one base from a much larger clone. V is TRBV10-2 and J is TRBJ1-5; D is undetermined. Germline values: CDR1 WSHSY, CDR2 SAAADI. This CDR3 has 12 residues. Trimming shortened V by 6 bases and J by 11 bases, and 14 bases separated the two germline ends. CDR3 amino acids: CASRGQVRAQHF. CDR3 sequence (DNA): TGCGCCAGCAGGGGCCAGGTTCGAGCCCAGCATTTT.

This clonotype was recorded a few times. The rearrangement links TRBV2 to TRBJ2-2, with D hard to call. Trimming stripped 5 bases from V and 6 bases from J, with 10 bases between. This CDR3 has 13 residues. Germline-derived CDR1 and CDR2 are SNHLY and FYNNEI. The CDR3 sequence is CASSLSLAGELFF. CDR3 DNA: TGTGCCAGCAGTTTATCCCTGGCCGGGGAGCTGTTTTTT.

This clonotype was recorded at least ten times. This sequence joins TRBV12-3 or TRBV12-4 and TRBJ1-4; no clear D gene. This CDR3 has 12 residues. The ends were cut back, 9 bases at V and 8 bases at J, with 13 bases in the middle. Here the CDR3 reads CASKDDGEKLFF. CDR3 DNA sequence: TGTGCCAGTAAAGACGACGGAGAAAAACTGTTTTTT.

The CDR3 region is CASSPLGLAGGYEQYF. Written as DNA, the CDR3 is TGTGCCAGCAGCCCACTCGGACTAGCGGGGGGGTACGAGCAGTACTTC. The rearrangement joins TRBV11-2 to TRBJ2-7; 15 bases line up with TRBD2. The CDR3 totals 16 residues. J lost 4 bases, V lost 5 bases, and 6 bases had no gene match. Germline V lookup: CDR1 SGHAT, CDR2 FQNNGV.

This clonotype was detected ten times or more. The genes are TRBV7-9 and TRBJ2-5; TRBD2 matches 11 bases. Germline V gene sequence: CDR1 SEHNR, CDR2 FQNEAQ (reference sequence). The V and J ends lost 1 base and 5 bases, in that order; junction bases with no gene match: 6. The CDR3 loop spans 16 amino acids. CDR3 sequence (DNA): TGTGCCAGCAGCTTAGGCTTAGCGGGAGGGCCTGAGACCCAGTACTTC. Translation gives CASSLGLAGGPETQYF.

Turning to this clonotype: In this CDR3 the conserved last residue, phenylalanine or tryptophan, is missing, so a read error is likely. This chain links TRBV12-3 or TRBV12-4 with TRBJ2-5, with D possibly matching TRBD2 (6 bases). The CDR3 has 14 residues. Trimming removed 4 bases at V and 2 bases at J, with 11 bases between. The DNA for the CDR3 is TGTGCCAGCAGTTCCGGGGGTGGACAAGAGACCCAGTACTGC. This encodes CASSSGGGQETQYC.

This clonotype came up a few times. The CDR3 loop reads CASSPTGLSTEAFF. The CDR3, as DNA: TGTGCCAGCAGCCCGACAGGGTTGAGCACTGAAGCTTTCTTT. The chain joins TRBV9 to TRBJ1-1, with TRBD1 matching 7 bases. V lost 4 bases, J lost 4 bases, and 7 bases stayed unmatched. Germline values: CDR1 SGDLS, CDR2 YYNGEE. This CDR3 region has 14 residues. Together with reference TRBV9 and TRBJ1-1, the CDR3 gives the full variable domain: DSGVTQTPKHLITATGQRVTLRCSPRSGDLSVYWYQQSLDQGLQFLIQYYNGEERAKGNILERFSAQQFPDLHSELNLSSLELGDSALYFCASSPTGLSTEAFFGQGTRLTVV.

In regard to this clonotype: Without the conserved terminal phenylalanine or tryptophan, this CDR3 likely stems from a read error. This chain links TRBV10-3 with TRBJ2-7, with TRBD1 identical over 10 bases. This CDR3 is 13 amino acids long. CDR1 and CDR2 (germline): ENHRY, SYGVKD. V lost 10 bases, J lost 3 bases, and 6 bases stayed unmatched. The CDR3 region is CASRRTGGYEQYL. The DNA for the CDR3 is TGTGCCAGCAGACGGACAGGGGGCTACGAGCAGTACCTC.

The chain carries TRBV5-6 and TRBJ1-4; 9 bases are shared with TRBD1. Germline values: CDR1 SGHDT, CDR2 YYEEEE. With V trimmed by 1 base and J by 1 base, 5 bases remained unmatched. The CDR3 spans 17 residues. CDR3 nucleotide sequence: TGTGCCAGCAGCTTGCAAGGGACAGGGTTAACTAATGAAAAACTGTTTTTT. Translating gives CASSLQGTGLTNEKLFF.